A single sample gave rise to the 6 T cell receptor beta chains below, sequenced in a study of T cell responses to AZD1222 COVID-19 vaccine. Profiled with immunoSEQ multiplex PCR; TCRdb holds only in-frame clones, not every one. This sample yields some 130,000 clones, of which about nine tenths are seen a single time; just over 2.5% belongs to the top ten. The material was peripheral blood, obtained 28 days after the second AZD1222 dose. The source is an adult who received the AZD1222 COVID-19 vaccine.

The chain recombines TRBV28 with TRBJ2-5; 8 positions match TRBD2. The trim removed 6 bases at V and 1 base at J, leaving 7 bases unmatched. Germline V gives CDR1 MDHEN, CDR2 SYDVKM. CDR3 length equals 15 residues. CDR3 coding DNA: TGTGCCAGCAGCCGTGGCGGGGGGAGCCAAGAGACCCAGTACTTC. Translating it yields CASSRGGGSQETQYF.

The rearrangement links TRBV10-3 to TRBJ2-3; D is possibly TRBD1 (6 bases). V was trimmed by 6 bases and J by 3 bases, leaving 10 bases between them. Germline V CDR1 and CDR2: ENHRY, SYGVKD. The CDR3 has 13 residues. The CDR3 is CAISRGLTDTQYF. CDR3 bases: TGTGCCATCAGCAGGGGTTTGACAGATACGCAGTATTTT.

The chain has TRBV28 and TRBJ1-3, with TRBD1 matching 7 bases. V trimming: 6 bases; J trimming: 2 bases; junction bases outside the gene matches: 4. Germline V gene data show CDR1 as MDHEN and CDR2 as SYDVKM. The length of the CDR3 is 14 residues. The CDR3 DNA is TGTGCCAGCAGACCGACAGGGCCTGGAAACACCATATATTTT. As protein: CASRPTGPGNTIYF.

The chain joins TRBV4-3 to TRBJ2-3; TRBD2 matches 15 bases. Looked up from germline, CDR1 is LGHNA and CDR2 is YSLEER. Trimming took 5 bases from V and 0 from J; bases not matched to a gene: 3. The CDR3 spans 17 residues. The CDR3 nucleotides are TGCGCCAGCAGCGGGACTAGCGGGGGGCCTAGCACAGATACGCAGTATTTT. Its protein is CASSGTSGGPSTDTQYF.

The gene calls are TRBV21-1 and TRBJ2-2; TRBD2 is the table's D call and was not checked against the DNA. TRBV21-1 is classified as a pseudogene. This CDR3 has 22 residues. Here the CDR3 reads CASSIGPALAGGLRRNTGELFF. The CDR3 DNA reads TGTGCCAGCTCAATCGGGCCGGCACTAGCGGGGGGCTTACGACGTAACACCGGGGAGCTGTTTTTT.

This clone appeared once. The J gene is TRBJ1-1, the V gene TRBV7-2; D unclear. Trimming pared 5 bases from V and 1 base from J, leaving 8 bases between. The CDR3 loop spans 13 amino acids. Looked up from germline, CDR1 is SGHTA and CDR2 is FQGNSA. CDR3 protein: CASSVDWNTEAFF. The DNA of the CDR3 is TGTGCCAGCAGCGTTGACTGGAACACTGAAGCTTTCTTT.